The rows below give T cell receptor beta chains drawn from one sample of a study of blood T cell repertoires in COVID-19. Clones were sequenced by immunoSEQ multiplex PCR, and TCRdb holds only the in-frame ones, with some missing. The sample shows hundreds of thousands of clones, more than 85% of them seen only once. Sequencing was carried out using peripheral blood. These receptors were collected from a man aged 60-69 years with COVID-19, enrolled during active disease. Both conserved end residues are part of each CDR3. The D gene is left open where the match is weak. Where a row states a size, it is once, few, many or the class of an expanded clone; other rows omit it.

D	size	J	V	CDR3	DNA
TRBD2	-	TRBJ2-1	TRBV19	CASSIRISGGSYNEQFF	TGTGCCAGTAGTATAAGGATCAGCGGGGGCTCCTACAATGAGCAGTTCTTC
TRBD1	-	TRBJ1-2	TRBV30	CAWSPNDDRAVGYTF	TGTGCCTGGAGCCCCAACGACGACAGGGCGGTCGGCTACACCTTC
-	-	TRBJ2-6	TRBV12-5	CASGLPRVSGGILSGANVLTF	TGTGCTAGTGGTTTGCCACGCGTGTCAGGAGGGATACTTTCTGGGGCCAACGTCCTGACTTTC
TRBD1	-	TRBJ2-3	TRBV4-1	CASSQEGQGLGDTQYF	TGCGCCAGCAGCCAAGAGGGACAGGGGTTGGGAGATACGCAGTATTTT
TRBD1	-	TRBJ1-2	TRBV7-7	CASSSPETGGADGYTF	TGTGCTAGCAGCAGTCCGGAGACAGGGGGCGCAGATGGCTACACCTTC
-	-	TRBJ1-4	TRBV6-5	CASSPREWTDLELFF	TGTGCCAGCAGTCCCCGGGAATGGACAGACTTAGAACTGTTTTTT
-	-	TRBJ1-5	TRBV7-9	CASEQGSNQPQHF	TGTGCCAGCGAACAGGGAAGCAATCAGCCCCAGCATTTT
-	once	TRBJ2-1	TRBV24-1	CATSDFSLPGNEQFF	TGTGCCACCAGTGATTTTTCGCTCCCGGGAAATGAGCAGTTCTTC
-	-	TRBJ2-7	TRBV6-6	CASSYTVHEQYF	TGTGCCAGCAGTTATACGGTCCACGAGCAGTACTTC
TRBD1	-	TRBJ1-1	TRBV5-6	CASSWTGMNTEAFF	TGTGCCAGCAGCTGGACAGGGATGAACACTGAAGCTTTCTTT
TRBD1	-	TRBJ2-7	TRBV7-9	CASSRGGQSSYEQYF	TGTGCCAGCAGTAGAGGGGGCCAGAGCTCCTACGAGCAGTACTTC
TRBD1	-	TRBJ2-7	TRBV3-1/TRBV3-2	CASSHRDRDYEQYF	TGTGCCAGCAGCCACCGGGACAGGGACTACGAGCAGTACTTC
TRBD2	-	TRBJ2-1	TRBV5-1	CASSPRTSGVYNEQFF	TGCGCCAGCAGCCCCCGGACTAGCGGGGTCTACAATGAGCAGTTCTTC
TRBD2	-	TRBJ2-6	TRBV2	CASRGLAGVSGANVLTF	TGTGCCAGCAGAGGACTAGCGGGGGTCTCTGGGGCCAACGTCCTGACTTTC
-	once	TRBJ2-7	TRBV4-1	CASSQTIQYEQYF	TGCGCCAGCAGCCAGACTATCCAATACGAGCAGTACTTC
TRBD1	once	TRBJ1-6	TRBV15	CATSRATGATTPLHF	TGTGCCACCAGCAGGGCTACAGGGGCCACGACACCCCTCCACTTT
-	-	TRBJ2-2	TRBV9	CASSVAVGRTGELFF	TGTGCCAGCAGCGTAGCGGTGGGGCGCACCGGGGAGCTGTTTTTT
-	-	TRBJ1-3	TRBV3-1/TRBV3-2	CASSSYRGGLSGNTIYF	TGTGCCAGCAGCTCCTACCGGGGGGGCCTCTCTGGAAACACCATATATTTT
-	-	TRBJ1-2	TRBV30	CAWSVQSNYGYTF	TGTGCCTGGAGTGTACAGTCCAATTATGGCTACACCTTC
-	-	TRBJ2-7	TRBV3-1/TRBV3-2	CASTGRGRSSYEQYF	TGTGCCAGCACAGGGCGGGGGCGAAGCTCCTACGAGCAGTACTTC
-	few	TRBJ1-2	TRBV6-5	CASSSGGYGYTF	TGTGCCAGCAGTTCGGGGGGCTATGGCTACACCTTC
TRBD2	-	TRBJ2-1	TRBV5-1	CASSLLGRTSGNNEQFF	TGCGCCAGCAGCTTGTTGGGGCGGACTAGCGGGAATAATGAGCAGTTCTTC
TRBD2	-	TRBJ2-2	TRBV18	CASSPLGTRVTGELFF	TGTGCCAGCTCACCACTTGGGACTAGAGTAACCGGGGAGCTGTTTTTT
-	-	TRBJ2-5	TRBV30	CAWSLASFQETQYF	TGTGCCTGGAGTCTGGCATCTTTTCAAGAGACCCAGTACTTC
-	-	TRBJ1-6	TRBV7-2	CASSLRGTYNSPLHF	TGTGCCAGCAGCTTACGGGGAACCTATAATTCACCCCTCCACTTT
-	-	TRBJ1-2	TRBV5-1	CASSKIPRRGSYGYTF	TGCGCCAGCAGTAAAATCCCCAGGCGGGGGTCGTATGGCTACACCTTC
TRBD1	-	TRBJ1-2	TRBV5-1	CASSWGTGNGGYTF	TGCGCCAGCAGCTGGGGGACAGGGAATGGTGGCTACACCTTC
-	-	TRBJ2-7	TRBV2	CASSESGDYEQYF	TGTGCCAGCAGTGAATCAGGGGACTACGAGCAGTACTTC
-	-	TRBJ2-5	TRBV11-2	CASSLGSGAETQYF	TGTGCCAGCAGCTTAGGGTCAGGGGCAGAGACCCAGTACTTC
TRBD1	-	TRBJ1-1	TRBV6-4	CASRPDRGRNTEAFF	TGTGCCAGCAGACCGGACAGGGGGCGAAACACTGAAGCTTTCTTT
-	-	TRBJ2-1	TRBV27	CASSLNRVYNEQFF	TGTGCCAGCAGTTTGAACAGGGTCTACAATGAGCAGTTCTTC